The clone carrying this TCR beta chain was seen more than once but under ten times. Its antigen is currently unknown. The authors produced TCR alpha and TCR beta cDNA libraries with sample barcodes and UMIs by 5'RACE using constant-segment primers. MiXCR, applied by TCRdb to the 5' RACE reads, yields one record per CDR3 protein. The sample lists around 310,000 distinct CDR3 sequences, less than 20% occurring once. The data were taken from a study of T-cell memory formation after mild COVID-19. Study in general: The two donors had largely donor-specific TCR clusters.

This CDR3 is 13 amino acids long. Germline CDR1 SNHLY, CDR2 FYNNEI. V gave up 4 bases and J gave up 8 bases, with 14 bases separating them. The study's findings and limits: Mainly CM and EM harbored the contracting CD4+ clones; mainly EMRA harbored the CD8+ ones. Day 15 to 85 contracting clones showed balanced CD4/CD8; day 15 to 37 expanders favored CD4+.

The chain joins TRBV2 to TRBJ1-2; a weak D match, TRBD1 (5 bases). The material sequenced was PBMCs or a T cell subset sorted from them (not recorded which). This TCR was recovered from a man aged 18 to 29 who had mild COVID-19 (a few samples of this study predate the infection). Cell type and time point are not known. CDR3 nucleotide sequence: TGTGCCAGCAGTGGGCAGGGTGGTTACGGCTACACCTTC. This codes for CASSGQGGYGYTF.